This T cell receptor (beta chain) was found in a study of T cell repertoires in aging, cancer and after chemotherapy. Study results and limitations: Median generation probability rose over the chemotherapy interval in each cancer cohort, suggesting rebound thymic output.

Amplification of TCR beta used genomic DNA extracted from peripheral blood. Trimming cost V 6 bases and J 7 bases; bases outside gene matches: 3. This CDR3 has 13 amino acids. The germline CDR1 and CDR2 sequences are MNHEY and SVGEGT. Multiplex touch-down PCR with TRB-A/B primers amplified rearranged V-D-J TRB sequences. One entry per CDR3 protein results from TCRdb running MiXCR on the multiplex PCR reads. The sample records about 13,000 distinct CDR3 sequences, 25% to 30% being singletons. This clonotype ranks as medium-sized (0.01 to 0.1%). The antigen remains undetermined. The clonotype originates from a human donor with a blood cancer. The specimen was blood. The chain has TRBV6-2 or TRBV6-3 and TRBJ2-2, with 9 bases matching TRBD2. The CDR3 spells CASSRGGVGELFF. DNA for the CDR3: TGTGCCAGCAGCCGCGGGGGGGTCGGGGAGCTGTTTTTT.